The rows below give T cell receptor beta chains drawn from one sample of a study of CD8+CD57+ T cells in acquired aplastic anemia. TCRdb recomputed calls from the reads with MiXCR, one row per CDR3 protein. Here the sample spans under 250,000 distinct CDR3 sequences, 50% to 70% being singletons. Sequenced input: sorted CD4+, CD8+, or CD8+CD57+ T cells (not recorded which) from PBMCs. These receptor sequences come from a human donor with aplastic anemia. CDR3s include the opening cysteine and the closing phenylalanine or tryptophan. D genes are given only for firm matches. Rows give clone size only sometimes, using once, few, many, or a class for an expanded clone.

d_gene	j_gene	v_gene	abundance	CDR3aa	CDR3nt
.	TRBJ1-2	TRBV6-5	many	CASRELGTNYGYTF	TGTGCCAGCCGAGAGTTGGGAACTAACTATGGCTACACCTTC
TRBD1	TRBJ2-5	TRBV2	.	CASRRWTGQETQYF	TGTGCCAGCAGAAGGTGGACAGGACAAGAGACCCAGTACTTC
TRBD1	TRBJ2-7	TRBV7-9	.	CASSPGTGRVSLQQYF	TGTGCCAGCAGCCCTGGGACAGGGAGGGTCTCCCTCCAGCAGTACTTC
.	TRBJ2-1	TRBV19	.	CASSSAPRDEQFF	TGTGCCAGTAGTTCCGCCCCTAGGGATGAGCAGTTCTTC
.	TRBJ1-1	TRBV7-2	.	CASSFRQGGGRSTEAFF	TGTGCCAGCAGCTTCCGGCAGGGCGGGGGGCGAAGCACTGAAGCTTTCTTT
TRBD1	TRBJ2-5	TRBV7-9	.	CASSPSRDRAQETQYF	TGTGCCAGCAGCCCATCACGGGACAGGGCCCAAGAGACCCAGTACTTC
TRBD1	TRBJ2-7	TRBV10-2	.	CASSEPGQGGYEQYF	TGCGCCAGCAGTGAGCCGGGACAGGGGGGTTACGAGCAGTACTTC
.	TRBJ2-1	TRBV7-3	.	CASSESGNNNEQFF	TGTGCCAGCAGCGAAAGCGGCAACAACAATGAGCAGTTCTTC
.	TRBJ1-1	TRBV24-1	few	CATRSQGEAFF	TGTGCCACCAGATCTCAGGGAGAAGCTTTCTTT
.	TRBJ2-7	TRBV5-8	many	CASSFFGFDEQYF	TGTGCCAGCAGCTTCTTCGGGTTCGACGAGCAGTACTTC
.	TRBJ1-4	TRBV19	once	CASSPGSEKLFF	TGTGCCAGTAGTCCAGGGAGTGAAAAACTGTTTTTT
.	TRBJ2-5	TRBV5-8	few	CASSGSIQETQYF	TGTGCCAGCAGTGGGAGCATCCAAGAGACCCAGTACTTC
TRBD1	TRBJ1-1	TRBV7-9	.	CASSLGQGQNTEAFF	TGTGCCAGCAGCTTGGGACAGGGACAGAACACTGAAGCTTTCTTT
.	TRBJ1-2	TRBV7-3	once	CASSAQEGYTF	TGTGCCAGCAGCGCTCAGGAGGGCTACACCTTC
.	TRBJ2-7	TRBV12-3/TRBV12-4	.	CASSLDKPYEQYF	TGTGCCAGCAGTTTGGACAAACCCTACGAGCAGTACTTC
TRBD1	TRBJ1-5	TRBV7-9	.	CASSLGDRGHNQPQHF	TGTGCCAGCAGCTTGGGGGACAGGGGCCACAATCAGCCCCAGCATTTT
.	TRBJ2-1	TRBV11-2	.	CASSLGAVEQFF	TGTGCCAGCAGCTTAGGGGCTGTTGAGCAGTTCTTC
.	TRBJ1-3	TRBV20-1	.	CSARAGNTIYF	TGCAGTGCTAGGGCCGGAAACACCATATATTTT
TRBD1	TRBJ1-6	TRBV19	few	CASSIEPGQYESPLHF	TGTGCCAGTAGTATAGAACCGGGACAGTACGAATCACCCCTCCACTTT
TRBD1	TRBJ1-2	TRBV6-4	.	CASSATGGTYGYTF	TGTGCCAGCAGTGCGACAGGGGGCACCTATGGCTACACCTTC
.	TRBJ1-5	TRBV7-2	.	CASSPRGGTSNQPQHF	TGTGCCAGCAGCCCCAGAGGGGGGACTAGCAATCAGCCCCAGCATTTT
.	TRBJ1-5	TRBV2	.	CASSEALLIQPQHF	TGTGCCAGCAGTGAAGCGCTTCTTATCCAGCCCCAGCATTTT
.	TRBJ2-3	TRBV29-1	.	CSVEEGQDTQYF	TGCAGCGTTGAAGAGGGACAAGATACGCAGTATTTT
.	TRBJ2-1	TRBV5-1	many	CASSLRADGWNEQFF	TGCGCCAGCAGTTTGCGAGCTGATGGTTGGAATGAGCAGTTCTTC
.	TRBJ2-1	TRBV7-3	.	CASSYTGWDEQFF	TGTGCCAGCAGCTATACGGGGTGGGATGAGCAGTTCTTC
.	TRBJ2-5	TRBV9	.	CASSVGGWETQYF	TGTGCCAGCAGCGTAGGCGGGTGGGAGACCCAGTACTTC
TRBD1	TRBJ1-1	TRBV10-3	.	CAIGDRGPSNTEAFF	TGTGCCATCGGCGACAGGGGGCCCTCGAACACTGAAGCTTTCTTT
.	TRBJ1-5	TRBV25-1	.	CTSRDFLYSNQPQHF	TGTACCAGCAGAGATTTCCTCTATAGCAATCAGCCCCAGCATTTT
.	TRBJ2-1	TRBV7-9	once	CASSLADSPGRFF	TGTGCCAGCAGCTTAGCAGACTCGCCTGGGCGGTTCTTC
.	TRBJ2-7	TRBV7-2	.	CASSSDRHGTREQYF	TGTGCCAGCAGCTCGGACAGGCATGGGACTCGCGAGCAGTACTTC